This T cell receptor beta chain was sequenced during a study of OX40 agonist ivuxolimab in advanced cancers. Generated by immunoSEQ multiplex PCR, the TCRdb table keeps only in-frame clones and is missing some. This table holds tens of thousands of clones, 70% to 90% found once. Germline-derived CDR1 and CDR2 are SGHAT and FQNNGV. Trimming stripped 5 bases from V and 7 bases from J, with 26 bases between. This CDR3 spans 17 amino acids. The clonotype comes from an adult with an advanced solid tumor such as melanoma, head and neck, liver or kidney cancer. This chain links TRBV11-2 with TRBJ1-2; no definite D call. The sequencing used CD4+ or CD8+ T cells sorted from blood, collected in a trial of the OX40 agonist ivuxolimab. The CDR3 protein is CASSLSTAVAFTSGYTF. The CDR3 DNA sequence: TGTGCCAGCAGCCTTTCGACGGCGGTCGCATTCACTAGTGGCTACACCTTC. Full variable domain (rest looked up from reference TRBV11-2 and TRBJ1-2): EAGVAQSPRYKIIEKRQSVAFWCNPISGHATLYWYQQILGQGPKLLIQFQNNGVVDDSQLPKDRFSAERLKGVDSTLKIQPAKLEDSAVYLCASSLSTAVAFTSGYTFGSGTRLTVV.